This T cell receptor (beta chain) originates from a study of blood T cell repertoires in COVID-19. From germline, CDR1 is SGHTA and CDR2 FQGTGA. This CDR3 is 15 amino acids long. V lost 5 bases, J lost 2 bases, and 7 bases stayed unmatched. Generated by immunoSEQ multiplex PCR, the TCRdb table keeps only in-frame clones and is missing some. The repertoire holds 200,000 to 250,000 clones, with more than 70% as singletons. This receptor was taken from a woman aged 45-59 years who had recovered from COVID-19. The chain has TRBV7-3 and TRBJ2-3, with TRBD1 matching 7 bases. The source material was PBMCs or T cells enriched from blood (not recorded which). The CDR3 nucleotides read TGTGCCAGCAGCCGCCGACAGGGTTCCACAGATACGCAGTATTTT. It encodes CASSRRQGSTDTQYF. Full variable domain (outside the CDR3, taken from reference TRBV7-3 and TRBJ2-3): GAGVSQTPSNKVTEKGKYVELRCDPISGHTALYWYRQSLGQGPEFLIYFQGTGAADDSGLPNDRFFAVRPEGSVSTLKIQRTERGDSAVYLCASSRRQGSTDTQYFGPGTRLTVL.